This T cell receptor beta chain derives from a study of CD8+ T cells in alopecia areata. Findings of the study overall: Patients showed less clear TCR sequence sharing than mice, possibly partly because of HLA diversity. Tissue-resident alphabeta T cells belonging to normal skin likewise get sequenced within scalp specimens.

Germline-derived CDR1 and CDR2 are WNHNN and SYGVQD (reference sequence). The CDR3 covers 13 residues. Trimming removed 4 bases from V and 4 bases from J, with 11 bases in between. A note on this clone: Its antigen is as yet unknown.

Indicated treatment: oral pan-JAK inhibitor, 5-10 mg twice daily. Investigators sorted PBMCs to obtain both CD4+ and CD8+ T cells. In each case, RNA was isolated and then reverse transcribed into cDNA as the sequencing template. Generated by immunoSEQ multiplex PCR, the TCRdb table keeps only in-frame clones and is missing some. Of more than 100,000 clones listed, 86% were seen once; the top ten hold around 10%. The clonotype comes from a human donor with alopecia areata. V gene TRBV10-1 combines with J gene TRBJ2-7, with D possibly matching TRBD2 (5 bases). The sequences come from CD8+ T cells sorted from blood, collected between weeks 30 and 35, from a patient treated with tofacitinib. CDR3 sequence reads: CASSGGIGYEQYF. CDR3 sequence (DNA): TGCGCCAGCAGTGGAGGGATTGGTTACGAGCAGTACTTC.